This record covers a single TCR beta chain. Its matching antigen is unknown. The source of the sample is a study of cytomegalovirus exposure and HLA in healthy donors. About the study: A later analysis reported the same platform for the roughly 120 validation repertoires and the approximately 670 first-cohort repertoires. Study-level findings and limits: Confirmation was obtained in vitro that three CMV-associated chains are specific for CMV antigens.

This table comes from immunoSEQ multiplex PCR, and its TCRdb copy is limited to in-frame clones, with some not included. The table lists a few hundred thousand clones, 88% of them singletons. The CDR3 loop spans 18 amino acids. The V gene's germline CDR1 is MNHEY and CDR2 SMNVEV (reference sequence). V lost 7 bases, J lost 2 bases, and 13 bases stayed unmatched. This rearrangement joins TRBV27 to TRBJ2-1; 11 bases map to TRBD2. The sample taken for sequencing was PBMCs. The sequence was obtained from a young woman in good health and CMV-seronegative. The DNA of the CDR3 is TGTGCCAGCACCTTGACTAGCGGGAATGCAAGGCCCTACAATGAGCAGTTCTTC. This translates into CASTLTSGNARPYNEQFF.